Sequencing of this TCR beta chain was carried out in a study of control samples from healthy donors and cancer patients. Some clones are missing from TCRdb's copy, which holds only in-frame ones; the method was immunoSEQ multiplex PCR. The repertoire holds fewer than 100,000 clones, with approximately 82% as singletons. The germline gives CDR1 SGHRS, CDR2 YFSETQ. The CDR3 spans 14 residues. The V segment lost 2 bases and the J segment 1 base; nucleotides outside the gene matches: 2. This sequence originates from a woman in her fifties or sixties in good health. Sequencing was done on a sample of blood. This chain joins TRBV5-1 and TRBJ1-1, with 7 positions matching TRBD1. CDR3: CASSLGGGNTEAFF. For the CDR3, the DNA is TGCGCCAGCAGCTTAGGGGGCGGGAACACTGAAGCTTTCTTT.